The clone carrying this T cell receptor (beta chain) was observed at least ten times. What it binds is unknown. A junction end diverges from the germline sequence, so it may reflect a read error. The CDR3 is 15 residues long. Germline V gives CDR1 SGHVS, CDR2 FQNEAQ. This entry comes from a study of response to subunit inactivated influenza vaccine. A single record per CDR3 protein comes from TCRdb applying MiXCR to the RT-PCR reads. Among 700,000 to 900,000 distinct CDR3 sequences listed, about 20% were seen once. Study-wide points: Authors suggested few new T cells are recruited by each seasonal influenza vaccination.

The V gene is TRBV7-8, the J gene TRBJ2-7; perhaps D is TRBD1 or TRBD2 (6 bases each). Source: PBMCs from blood, taken approximately 5 days after vaccination. The origin of this receptor is a man aged 50 to 59 who received an inactivated influenza vaccine. CDR3 in DNA: TGTGCCAGCAGCTTAGAATCGGGGGCGTCCTCCGAGCAGTACTTC. This encodes CASSLESGASSEQYF.